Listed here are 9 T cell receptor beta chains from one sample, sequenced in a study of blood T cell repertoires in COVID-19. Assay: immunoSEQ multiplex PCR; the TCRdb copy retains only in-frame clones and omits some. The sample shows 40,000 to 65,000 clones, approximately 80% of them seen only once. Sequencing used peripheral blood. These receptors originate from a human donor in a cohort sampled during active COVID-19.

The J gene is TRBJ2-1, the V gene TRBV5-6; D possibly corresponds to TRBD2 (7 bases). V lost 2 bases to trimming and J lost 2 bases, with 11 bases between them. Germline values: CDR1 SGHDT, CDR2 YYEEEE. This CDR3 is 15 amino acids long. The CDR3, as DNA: TGTGCCAGCAGCTTTGTGGGGGGGCCCTACAATGAGCAGTTCTTC. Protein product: CASSFVGGPYNEQFF. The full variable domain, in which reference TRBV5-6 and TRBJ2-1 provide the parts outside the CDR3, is DAGVTQSPTHLIKTRGQQVTLRCSPKSGHDTVSWYQQALGQGPQFIFQYYEEEERQRGNFPDRFSGHQFPNYSSELNVNALLLGDSALYLCASSFVGGPYNEQFFGPGTRLTVL.

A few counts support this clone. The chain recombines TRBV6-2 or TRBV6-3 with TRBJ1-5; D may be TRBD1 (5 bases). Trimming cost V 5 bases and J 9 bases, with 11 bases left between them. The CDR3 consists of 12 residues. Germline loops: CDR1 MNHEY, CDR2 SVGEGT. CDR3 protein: CASSPGERPQHF. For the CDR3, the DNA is TGTGCCAGCAGTCCGGGGGAGCGGCCCCAGCATTTT.

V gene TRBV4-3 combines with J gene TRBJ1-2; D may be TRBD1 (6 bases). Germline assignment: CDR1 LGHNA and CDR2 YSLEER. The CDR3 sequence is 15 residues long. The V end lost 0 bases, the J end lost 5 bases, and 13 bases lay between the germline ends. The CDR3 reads CASSQEGGSYYGYTF. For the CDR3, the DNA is TGCGCCAGCAGCCAAGAAGGGGGATCTTATTATGGCTACACCTTC.

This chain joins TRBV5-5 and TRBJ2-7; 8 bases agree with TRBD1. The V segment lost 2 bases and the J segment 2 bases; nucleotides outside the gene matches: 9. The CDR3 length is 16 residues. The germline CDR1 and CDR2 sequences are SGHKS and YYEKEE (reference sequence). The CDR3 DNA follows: TGTGCCAGCAGCTTCCGGTCGGGACAGGCTACCTACGAGCAGTACTTC. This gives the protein CASSFRSGQATYEQYF.

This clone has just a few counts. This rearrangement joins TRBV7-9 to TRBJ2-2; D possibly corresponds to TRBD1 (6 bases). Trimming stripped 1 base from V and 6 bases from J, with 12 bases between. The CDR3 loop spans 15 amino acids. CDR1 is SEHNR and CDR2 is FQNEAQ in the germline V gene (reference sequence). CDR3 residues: CASSLEQGRAGELFF. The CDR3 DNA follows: TGTGCCAGCAGCTTAGAACAGGGTCGGGCCGGGGAGCTGTTTTTT.

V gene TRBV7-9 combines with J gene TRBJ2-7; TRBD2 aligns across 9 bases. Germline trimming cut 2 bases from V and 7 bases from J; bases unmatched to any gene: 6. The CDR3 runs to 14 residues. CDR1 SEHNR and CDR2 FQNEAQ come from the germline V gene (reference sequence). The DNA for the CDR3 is TGTGCCAGCAGCTTATTTAGCGGGGGCGGAGAGCAGTACTTC. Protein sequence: CASSLFSGGGEQYF.

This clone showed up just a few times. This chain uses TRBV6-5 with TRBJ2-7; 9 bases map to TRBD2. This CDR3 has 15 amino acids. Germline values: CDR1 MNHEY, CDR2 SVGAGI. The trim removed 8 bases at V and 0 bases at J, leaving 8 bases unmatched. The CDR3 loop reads CASSPSGISSYEQYF. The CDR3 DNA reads TGTGCCAGCTCCCCTAGCGGGATAAGCTCCTACGAGCAGTACTTC.

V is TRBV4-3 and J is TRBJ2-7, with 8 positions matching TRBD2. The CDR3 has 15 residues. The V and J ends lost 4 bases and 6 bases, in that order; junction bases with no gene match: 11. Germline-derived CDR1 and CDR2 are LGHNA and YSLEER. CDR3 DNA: TGCGCCAGCAGCCGATCCGCCGGGACTAGAGGCGAGCAGTACTTC. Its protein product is CASSRSAGTRGEQYF.

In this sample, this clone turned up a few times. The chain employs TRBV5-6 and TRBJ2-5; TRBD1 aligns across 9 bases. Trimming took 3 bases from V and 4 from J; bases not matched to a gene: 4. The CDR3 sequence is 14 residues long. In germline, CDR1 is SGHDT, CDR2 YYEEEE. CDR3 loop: CASSSDRGGETQYF. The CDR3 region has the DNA TGTGCCAGCAGCTCGGACAGGGGTGGAGAGACCCAGTACTTC.